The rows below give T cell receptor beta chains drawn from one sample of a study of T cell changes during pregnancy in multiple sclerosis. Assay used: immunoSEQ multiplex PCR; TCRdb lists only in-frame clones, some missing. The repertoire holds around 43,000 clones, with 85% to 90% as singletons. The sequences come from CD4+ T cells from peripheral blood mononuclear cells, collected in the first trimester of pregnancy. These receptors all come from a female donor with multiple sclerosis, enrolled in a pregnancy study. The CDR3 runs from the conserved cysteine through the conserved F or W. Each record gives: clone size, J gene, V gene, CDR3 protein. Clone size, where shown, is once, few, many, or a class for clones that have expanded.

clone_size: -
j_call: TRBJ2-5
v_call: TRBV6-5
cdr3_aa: CASSLGGVQETQYF

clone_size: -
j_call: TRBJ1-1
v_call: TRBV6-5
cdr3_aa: CASSYKGDTEAFF

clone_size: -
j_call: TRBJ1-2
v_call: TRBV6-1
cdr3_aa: CASTPTSYGYTF

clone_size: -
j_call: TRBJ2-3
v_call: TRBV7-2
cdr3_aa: CASSGLAGNSDTQYF

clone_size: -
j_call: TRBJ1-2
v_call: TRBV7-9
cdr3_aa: CASSRGDFNYGYTF

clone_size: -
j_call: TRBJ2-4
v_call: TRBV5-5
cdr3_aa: CASSLLAETAKNIQYF

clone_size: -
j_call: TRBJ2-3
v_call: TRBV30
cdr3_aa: CAWSVIPGFSADTQYF

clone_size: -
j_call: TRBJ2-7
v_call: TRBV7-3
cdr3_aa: CASSRGTNYEQYF

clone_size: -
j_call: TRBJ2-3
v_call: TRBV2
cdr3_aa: CASSTRDRVDTQYF

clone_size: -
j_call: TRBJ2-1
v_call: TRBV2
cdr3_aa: CASSRLAGGLEQFF

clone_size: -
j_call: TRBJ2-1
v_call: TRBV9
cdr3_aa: CASSDGGGGTLNEQFF

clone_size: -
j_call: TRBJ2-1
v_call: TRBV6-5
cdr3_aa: CASSYVRGNNEQFF

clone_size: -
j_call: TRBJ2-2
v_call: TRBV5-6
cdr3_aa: CASSWGWRGTGELFF

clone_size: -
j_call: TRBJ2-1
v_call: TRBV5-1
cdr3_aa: CASSISGSAYNEQFF

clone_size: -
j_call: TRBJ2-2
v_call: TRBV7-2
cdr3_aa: CASSPYTGELFF

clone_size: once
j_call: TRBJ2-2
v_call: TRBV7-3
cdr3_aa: CASSNLAGENTGELFF

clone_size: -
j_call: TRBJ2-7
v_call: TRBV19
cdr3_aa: CASTHYEQYF

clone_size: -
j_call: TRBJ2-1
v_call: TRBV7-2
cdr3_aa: CASTTGEHPYNEQFF

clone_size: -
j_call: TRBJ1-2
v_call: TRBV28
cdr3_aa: CASSRNYGYTF

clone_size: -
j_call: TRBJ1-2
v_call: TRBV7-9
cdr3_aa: CASSLSAGNYGYTF

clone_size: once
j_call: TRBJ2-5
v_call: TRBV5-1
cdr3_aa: CASSLSLAGGFGETQYF

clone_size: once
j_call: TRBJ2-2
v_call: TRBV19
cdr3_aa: CASSGGLDTGELFF

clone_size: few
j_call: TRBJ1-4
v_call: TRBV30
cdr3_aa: CAWSVQGANEKLFF

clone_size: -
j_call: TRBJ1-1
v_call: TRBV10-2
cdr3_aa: CASNGQGIDTEAFF

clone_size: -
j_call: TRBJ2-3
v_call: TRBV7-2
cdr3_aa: CASSSLAGGPTYF

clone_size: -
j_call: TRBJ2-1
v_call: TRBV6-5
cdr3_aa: CASSYSGTSGRWEQFF

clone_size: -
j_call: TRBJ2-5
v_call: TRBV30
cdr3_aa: CAWGTGFQETQYF

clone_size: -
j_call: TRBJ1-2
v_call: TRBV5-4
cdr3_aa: CASSSAGRNYGYTF

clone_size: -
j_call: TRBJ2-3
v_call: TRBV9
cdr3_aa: CASSDSGISTDTQYF

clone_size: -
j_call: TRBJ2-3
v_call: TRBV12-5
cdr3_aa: CASGLRTGGADTQYF

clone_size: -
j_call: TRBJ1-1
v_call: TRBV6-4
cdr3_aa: CASSLQGRDTEAFF

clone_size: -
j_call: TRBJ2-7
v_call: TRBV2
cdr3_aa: CASSVDRGDYEQYF

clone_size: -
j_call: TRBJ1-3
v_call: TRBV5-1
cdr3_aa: CASSRSDRGSGNTIYF

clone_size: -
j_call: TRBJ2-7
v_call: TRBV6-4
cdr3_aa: CASIFLGSGRLYEQYF

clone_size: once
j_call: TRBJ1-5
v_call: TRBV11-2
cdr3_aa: CASSLVGGSNQPQHF

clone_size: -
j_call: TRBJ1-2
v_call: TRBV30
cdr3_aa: CAWSPNIDGYTF

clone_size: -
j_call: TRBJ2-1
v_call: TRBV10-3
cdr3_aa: CAITRTSGGNEQFF

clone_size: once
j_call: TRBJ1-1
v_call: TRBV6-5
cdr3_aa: CASSFSGTSNTEAFF

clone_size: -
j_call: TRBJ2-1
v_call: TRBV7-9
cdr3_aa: CASSLGTSGINEQFF

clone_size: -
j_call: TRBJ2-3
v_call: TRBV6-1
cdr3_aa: CASSEQRGRLVDTQYF

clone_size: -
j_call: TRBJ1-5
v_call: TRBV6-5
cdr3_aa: CASSYNGINQPQHF

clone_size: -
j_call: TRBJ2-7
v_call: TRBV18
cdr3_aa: CASSPTLAGVSYEQYF

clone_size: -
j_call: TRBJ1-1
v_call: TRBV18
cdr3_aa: CASSPSGGFMNTEAFF

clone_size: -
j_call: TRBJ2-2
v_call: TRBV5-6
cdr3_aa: CASSLETYTGELFF

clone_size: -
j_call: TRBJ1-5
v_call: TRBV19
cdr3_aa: CASSILNSNQPQHF

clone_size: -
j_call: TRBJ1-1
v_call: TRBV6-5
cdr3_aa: CASRDRQNTEAFF

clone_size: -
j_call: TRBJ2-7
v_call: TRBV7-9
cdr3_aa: CASSLAWKQGPTYEQYF

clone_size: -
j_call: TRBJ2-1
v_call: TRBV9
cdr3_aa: CASSSTSGSYNEQFF

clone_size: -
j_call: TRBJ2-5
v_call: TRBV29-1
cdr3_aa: CSVRKGLGGETQYF

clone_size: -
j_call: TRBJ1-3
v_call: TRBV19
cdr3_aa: CASSITRGVTGNTIYF

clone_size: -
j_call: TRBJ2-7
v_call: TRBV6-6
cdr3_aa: CASSSIAGGVGEQYF

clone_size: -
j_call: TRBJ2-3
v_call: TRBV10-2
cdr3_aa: CASSPDSVVDTQYF

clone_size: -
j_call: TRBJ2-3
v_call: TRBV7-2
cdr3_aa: CASSQSTDTQYF

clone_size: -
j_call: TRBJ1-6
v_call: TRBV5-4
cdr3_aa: CASSSGQGVSPLHF

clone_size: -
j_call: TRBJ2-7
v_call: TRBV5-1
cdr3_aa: CASRVRTSVTYEQYF

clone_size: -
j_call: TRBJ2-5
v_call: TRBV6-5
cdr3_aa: CASSYSHGTQETQYF

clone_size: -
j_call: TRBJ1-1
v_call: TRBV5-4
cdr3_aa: CASSARDRVTEAFF

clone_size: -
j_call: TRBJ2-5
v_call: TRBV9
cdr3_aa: CASSVLGAQETQYF

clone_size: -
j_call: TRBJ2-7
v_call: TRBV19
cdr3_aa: CASSIEGEKYEQYF

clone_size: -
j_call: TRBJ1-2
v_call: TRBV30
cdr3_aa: CAWILANYGYTF